In its sample, the clone carrying this TCR beta chain was seen once. Its specificity is not known. The sample originates from a study of Graves' ophthalmopathy and Graves' hyperthyroidism. At the level of the study: No treatment had been given when peripheral blood was collected at initial diagnosis.

RNA transcripts were the template, and TCR beta CDR3 regions were amplified from them. Following a first-round RT-PCR that used HTBI primers, a second-round multiplex PCR was carried out. TCRdb used MiXCR to reprocess the multiplex PCR reads, holding one entry per CDR3 protein. Altogether hundreds of thousands of distinct CDR3 sequences are present, 40% being singletons, with the ten largest covering 40% to 55%. Study-wide findings and caveats: Built on 13 signatures, a model told ophthalmopathy apart from stable hyperthyroidism with approximately 91% sensitivity and 70% to 82% specificity. Sensitivity reached roughly 71% and specificity 72% to 80% when the model predicted ophthalmopathy progression.

This CDR3 has 17 residues. The V gene's germline CDR1 is KGHDR and CDR2 SFDVKD. Trimming stripped 4 bases from V and 3 bases from J, with 18 bases between. Sequenced sample: peripheral blood. The TCR originated in an adult man with Graves' ophthalmopathy. J is TRBJ1-5 and V is TRBV24-1; no clear D gene. The CDR3 coding sequence is TGTGCCACCAGTGACGAAGAGTTGGGTCCGTCCAATCAGCCCCAGCATTTT. Its protein product is CATSDEELGPSNQPQHF.